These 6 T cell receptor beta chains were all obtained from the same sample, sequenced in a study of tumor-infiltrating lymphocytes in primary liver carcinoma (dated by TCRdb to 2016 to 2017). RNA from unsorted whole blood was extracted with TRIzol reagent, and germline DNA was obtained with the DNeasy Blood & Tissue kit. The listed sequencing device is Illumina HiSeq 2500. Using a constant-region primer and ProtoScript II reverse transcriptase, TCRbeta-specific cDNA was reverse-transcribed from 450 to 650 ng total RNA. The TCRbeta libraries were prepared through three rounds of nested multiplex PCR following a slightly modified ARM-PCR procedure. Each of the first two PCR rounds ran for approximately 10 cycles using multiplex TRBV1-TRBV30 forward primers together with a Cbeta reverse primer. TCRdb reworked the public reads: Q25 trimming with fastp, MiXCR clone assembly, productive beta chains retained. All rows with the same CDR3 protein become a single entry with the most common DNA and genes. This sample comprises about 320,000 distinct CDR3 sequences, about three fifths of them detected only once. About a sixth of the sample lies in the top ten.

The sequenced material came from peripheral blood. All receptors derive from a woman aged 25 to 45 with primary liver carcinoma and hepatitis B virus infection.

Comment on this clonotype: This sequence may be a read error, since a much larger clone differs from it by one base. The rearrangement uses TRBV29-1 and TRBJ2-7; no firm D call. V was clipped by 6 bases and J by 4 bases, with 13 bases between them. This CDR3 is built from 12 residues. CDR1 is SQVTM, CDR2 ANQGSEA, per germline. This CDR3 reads CSVNMGNYEQYF. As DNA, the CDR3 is TGCAGCGTGAACATGGGGAATTACGAGCAGTACTTC.

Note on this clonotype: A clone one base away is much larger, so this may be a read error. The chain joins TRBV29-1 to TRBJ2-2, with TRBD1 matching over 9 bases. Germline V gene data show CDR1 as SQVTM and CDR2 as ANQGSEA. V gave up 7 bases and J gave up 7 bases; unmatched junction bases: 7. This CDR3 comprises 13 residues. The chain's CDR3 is CSARDRESGELFF. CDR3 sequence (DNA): TGCAGCGCTCGGGACAGGGAAAGCGGGGAGCTGTTTTTT.

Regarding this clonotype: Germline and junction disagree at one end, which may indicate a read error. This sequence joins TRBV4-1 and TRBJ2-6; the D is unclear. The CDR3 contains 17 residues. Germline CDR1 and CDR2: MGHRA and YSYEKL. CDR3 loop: CASSQAFVSSGTNVLTF. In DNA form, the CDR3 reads TGCGCCAGCAGCCAAGCTTTCGTTTCCTCTGGGACCAACGTCCTGACTTTC.

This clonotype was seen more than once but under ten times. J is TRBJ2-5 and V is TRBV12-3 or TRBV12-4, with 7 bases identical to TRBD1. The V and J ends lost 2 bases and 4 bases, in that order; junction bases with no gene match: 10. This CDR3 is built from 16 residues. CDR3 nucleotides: TGTGCCAGCAGTTTAAAAAACCGAAGGGGGCGAGAGACCCAGTACTTC. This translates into CASSLKNRRGRETQYF.

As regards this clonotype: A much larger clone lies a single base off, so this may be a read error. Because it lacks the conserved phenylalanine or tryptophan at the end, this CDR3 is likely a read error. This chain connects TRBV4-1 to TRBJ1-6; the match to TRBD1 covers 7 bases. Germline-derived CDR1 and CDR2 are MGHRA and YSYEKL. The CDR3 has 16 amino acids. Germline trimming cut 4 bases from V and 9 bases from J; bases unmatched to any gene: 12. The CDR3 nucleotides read TGCGCCAGCAGCCCTACCGGGACAGACCTGGGTTCACCCCTCCACTCT. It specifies CASSPTGTDLGSPLHS.

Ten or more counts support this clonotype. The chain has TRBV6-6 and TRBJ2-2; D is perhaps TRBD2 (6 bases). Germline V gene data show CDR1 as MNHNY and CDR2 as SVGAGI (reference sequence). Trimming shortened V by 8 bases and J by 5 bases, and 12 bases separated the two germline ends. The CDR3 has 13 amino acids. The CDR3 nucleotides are TGTGCCAGCCGTCTAGCGTCTACCGGGGAGCTGTTTTTT. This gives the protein CASRLASTGELFF.